This T cell receptor beta chain was sequenced for a study of cytomegalovirus exposure and HLA in healthy donors. Study context: The Caucasian-associated ancestry cluster contained 75% to 85% of the approximately 390 genotyped donors. Broader study findings: In vitro checks showed that a few CMV-associated chains really do target CMV antigens. A later analysis found TCR association rates differed by HLA locus, highest for DRB1 and lowest for HLA-C.

Germline V lookup: CDR1 MNHEY, CDR2 SMNVEV (reference sequence). This CDR3 has 14 residues. Trimming stripped 5 bases from V and 2 bases from J, with 13 bases between. This clone was picked up a small number of times. What it recognizes is unknown. Vbeta (60) and Jbeta (13) primers were used in the PCR. Clones were sequenced by immunoSEQ multiplex PCR, and TCRdb holds only the in-frame ones, with some missing. The sample consists of about 170,000 clones, around 80% of them appearing once. V gene TRBV27 combines with J gene TRBJ2-7; D possibly corresponds to TRBD2 (6 bases). The sample taken for sequencing was PBMCs. This clonotype originated in a female donor in good health and CMV-seronegative. This CDR3 is CASSPRRETYEQYF. The CDR3 DNA sequence: TGTGCCAGCAGTCCCCGGCGGGAAACCTACGAGCAGTACTTC.